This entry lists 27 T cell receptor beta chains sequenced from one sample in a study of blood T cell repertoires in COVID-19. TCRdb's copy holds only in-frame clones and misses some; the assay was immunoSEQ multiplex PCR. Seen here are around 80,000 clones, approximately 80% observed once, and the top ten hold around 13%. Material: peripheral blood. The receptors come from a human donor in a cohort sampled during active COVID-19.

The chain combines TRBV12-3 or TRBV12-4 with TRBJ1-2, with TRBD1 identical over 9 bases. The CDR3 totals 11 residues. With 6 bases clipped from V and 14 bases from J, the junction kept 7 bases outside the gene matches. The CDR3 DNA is TGTGCCAGCAGCTGGGGACAGGGCGGTACCTTC. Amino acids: CASSWGQGGTF.

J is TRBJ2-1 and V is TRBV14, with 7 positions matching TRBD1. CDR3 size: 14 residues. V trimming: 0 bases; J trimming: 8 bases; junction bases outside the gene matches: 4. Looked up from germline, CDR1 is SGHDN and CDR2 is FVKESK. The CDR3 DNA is TGTGCCAGCAGCCAAGATACAGGGGTCCATGAGCAGTTCTTC. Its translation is CASSQDTGVHEQFF.

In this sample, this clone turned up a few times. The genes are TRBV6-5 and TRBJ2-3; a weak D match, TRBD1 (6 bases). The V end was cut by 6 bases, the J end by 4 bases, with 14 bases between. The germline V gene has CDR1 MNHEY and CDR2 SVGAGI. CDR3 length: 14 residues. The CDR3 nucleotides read TGTGCCAGCAGCACAGGGAACCTGGCAGATACGCAGTATTTT. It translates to CASSTGNLADTQYF.

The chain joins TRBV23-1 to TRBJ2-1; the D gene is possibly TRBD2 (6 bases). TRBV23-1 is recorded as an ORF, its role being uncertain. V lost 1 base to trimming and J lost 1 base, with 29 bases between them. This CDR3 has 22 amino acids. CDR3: CASSQLESGVDPFSGSYNEQFF. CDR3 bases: TGCGCCAGCAGTCAATTAGAGTCGGGAGTAGACCCTTTCTCCGGATCCTACAATGAGCAGTTCTTC.

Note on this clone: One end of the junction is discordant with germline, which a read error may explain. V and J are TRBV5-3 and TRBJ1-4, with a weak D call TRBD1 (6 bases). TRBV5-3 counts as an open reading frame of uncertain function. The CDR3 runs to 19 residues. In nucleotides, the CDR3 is TGTGCCAGAAGGGATAGAACAGGGCAGAGGACCTTAATGAATGTAAAACTGTTTTTT. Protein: CARRDRTGQRTLMNVKLFF.

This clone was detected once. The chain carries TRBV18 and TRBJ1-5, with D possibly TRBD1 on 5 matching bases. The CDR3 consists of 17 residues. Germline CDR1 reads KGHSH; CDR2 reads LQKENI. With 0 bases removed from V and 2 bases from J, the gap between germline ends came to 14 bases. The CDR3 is CASSPPRGPGGNQPQHF. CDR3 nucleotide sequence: TGTGCCAGCTCACCACCGCGGGGCCCGGGGGGCAATCAGCCCCAGCATTTT.

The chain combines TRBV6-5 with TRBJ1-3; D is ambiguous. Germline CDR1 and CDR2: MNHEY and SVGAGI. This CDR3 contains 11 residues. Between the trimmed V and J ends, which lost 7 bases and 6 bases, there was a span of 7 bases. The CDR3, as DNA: TGTGCCAGCACTCAGATAAACACCATATATTTT. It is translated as CASTQINTIYF.

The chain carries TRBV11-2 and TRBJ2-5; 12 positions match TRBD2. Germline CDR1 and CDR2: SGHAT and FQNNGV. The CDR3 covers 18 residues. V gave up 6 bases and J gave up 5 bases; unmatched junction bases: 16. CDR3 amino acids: CASRKEGLAGGPVETQYF. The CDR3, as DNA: TGTGCCAGCAGGAAAGAGGGGCTAGCGGGGGGGCCGGTGGAGACCCAGTACTTC.

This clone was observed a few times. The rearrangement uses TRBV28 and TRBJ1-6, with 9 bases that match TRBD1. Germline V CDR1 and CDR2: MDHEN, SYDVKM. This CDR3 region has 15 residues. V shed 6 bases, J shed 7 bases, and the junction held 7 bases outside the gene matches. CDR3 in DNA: TGTGCCAGCAGGGGGAGGGACAGGGTGAATTCACCCCTCCACTTT. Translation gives CASRGRDRVNSPLHF.

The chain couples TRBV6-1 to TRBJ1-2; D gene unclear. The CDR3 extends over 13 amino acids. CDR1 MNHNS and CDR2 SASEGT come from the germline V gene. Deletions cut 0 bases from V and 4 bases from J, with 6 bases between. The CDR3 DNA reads TGTGCCAGCAGTGAAGCGGCGGGCTATGGCTACACCTTC. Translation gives CASSEAAGYGYTF.

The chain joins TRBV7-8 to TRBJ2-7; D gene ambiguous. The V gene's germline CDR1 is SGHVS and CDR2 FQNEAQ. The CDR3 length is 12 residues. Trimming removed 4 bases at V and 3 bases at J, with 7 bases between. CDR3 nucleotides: TGTGCCAGCAGCTCACTTCGCTACGAGCAGTACTTC. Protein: CASSSLRYEQYF.

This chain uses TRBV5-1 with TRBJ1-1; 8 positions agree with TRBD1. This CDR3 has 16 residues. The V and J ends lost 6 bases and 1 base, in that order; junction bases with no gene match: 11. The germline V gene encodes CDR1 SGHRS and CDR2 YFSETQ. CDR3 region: CASMLGQGTPNTEAFF. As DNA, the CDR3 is TGCGCCAGCATGTTAGGACAGGGCACCCCGAACACTGAAGCTTTCTTT.

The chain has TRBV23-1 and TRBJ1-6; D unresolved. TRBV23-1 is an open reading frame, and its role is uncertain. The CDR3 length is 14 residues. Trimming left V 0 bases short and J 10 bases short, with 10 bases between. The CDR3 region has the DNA TGCGCCAGCAGTCAATCATCCCGGGTCTCACCCCTCCACTTT. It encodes CASSQSSRVSPLHF.

This chain's CDR3 is CASSLGEIYGYTF. In DNA, the CDR3 is TGCGCCAGCAGTCTAGGGGAAATCTATGGCTACACCTTC. J is TRBJ1-2 and V is TRBV23-1; possible D gene TRBD1, 5 bases. TRBV23-1 counts as an open reading frame of uncertain function. V lost 4 bases and J 4 bases, leaving 10 bases between the germline ends. This CDR3 region has 13 residues.

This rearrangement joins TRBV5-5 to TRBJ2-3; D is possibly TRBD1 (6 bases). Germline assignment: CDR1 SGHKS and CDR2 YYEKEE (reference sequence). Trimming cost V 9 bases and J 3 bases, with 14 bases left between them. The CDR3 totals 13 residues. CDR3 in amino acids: CATTGFETDTQYF. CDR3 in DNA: TGTGCCACAACAGGGTTCGAGACAGATACGCAGTATTTT.

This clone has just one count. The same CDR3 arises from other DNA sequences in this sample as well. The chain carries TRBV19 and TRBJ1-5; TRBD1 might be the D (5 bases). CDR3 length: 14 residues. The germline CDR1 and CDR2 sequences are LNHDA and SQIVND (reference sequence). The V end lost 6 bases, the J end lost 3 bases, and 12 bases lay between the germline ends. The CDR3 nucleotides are TGTGCCAGTAGAGATACAGGCTTCAATCAGCCCCAGCATTTT. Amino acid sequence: CASRDTGFNQPQHF.

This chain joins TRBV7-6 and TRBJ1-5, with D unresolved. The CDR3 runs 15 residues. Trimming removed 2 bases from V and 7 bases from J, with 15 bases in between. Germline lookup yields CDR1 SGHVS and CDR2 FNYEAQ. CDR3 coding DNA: TGTGCCAGCAGCTTACTAGGGCGGGTGGGGCAGCCCCAGCATTTT. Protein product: CASSLLGRVGQPQHF.

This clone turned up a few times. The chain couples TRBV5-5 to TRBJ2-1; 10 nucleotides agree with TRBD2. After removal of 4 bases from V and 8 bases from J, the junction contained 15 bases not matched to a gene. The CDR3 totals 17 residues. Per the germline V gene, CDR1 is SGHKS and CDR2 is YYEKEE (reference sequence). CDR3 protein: CASSAYLAGGAWDEQFF. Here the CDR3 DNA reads TGTGCCAGCAGCGCATACTTAGCGGGGGGCGCTTGGGATGAGCAGTTCTTC.

CDR3 sequence reads: CASSLTKESYEQYF. The CDR3 region has the DNA TGTGCCAGCAGCTTAACAAAGGAGTCCTACGAGCAGTACTTC. The V call is TRBV7-8, the J call TRBJ2-7; no clear D gene. V lost 2 bases, J lost 1 base, and 9 bases lay in between. CDR1 SGHVS and CDR2 FQNEAQ come from the germline V gene. This CDR3 is 14 amino acids long.

The CDR3 bases are TGTGCCAGCAGCTTATTTTTGGGAGCGAGCCAAGAGACCCAGTACTTC. Amino acids: CASSLFLGASQETQYF. The J gene is TRBJ2-5, the V gene TRBV7-2, with D perhaps TRBD2 (5 bases). Germline V gene lookup returns CDR1 SGHTA and CDR2 FQGNSA. The CDR3 consists of 16 residues. Trimming pared 2 bases from V and 1 base from J, leaving 14 bases between.

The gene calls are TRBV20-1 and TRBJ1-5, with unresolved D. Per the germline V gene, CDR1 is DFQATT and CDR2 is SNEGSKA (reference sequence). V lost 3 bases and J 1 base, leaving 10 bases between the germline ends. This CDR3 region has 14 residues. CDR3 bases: TGCAGTGCTAGTCGGTCAGGCAGCAATCAGCCCCAGCATTTT. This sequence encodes CSASRSGSNQPQHF.

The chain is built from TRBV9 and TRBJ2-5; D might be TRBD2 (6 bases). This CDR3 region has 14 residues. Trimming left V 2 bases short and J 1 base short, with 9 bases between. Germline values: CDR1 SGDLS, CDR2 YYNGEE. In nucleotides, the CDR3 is TGTGCCAGCAGCGTCGCGGGGATCCAAGAGACCCAGTACTTC. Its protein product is CASSVAGIQETQYF. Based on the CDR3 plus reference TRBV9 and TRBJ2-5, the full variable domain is DSGVTQTPKHLITATGQRVTLRCSPRSGDLSVYWYQQSLDQGLQFLIQYYNGEERAKGNILERFSAQQFPDLHSELNLSSLELGDSALYFCASSVAGIQETQYFGPGTRLLVL.

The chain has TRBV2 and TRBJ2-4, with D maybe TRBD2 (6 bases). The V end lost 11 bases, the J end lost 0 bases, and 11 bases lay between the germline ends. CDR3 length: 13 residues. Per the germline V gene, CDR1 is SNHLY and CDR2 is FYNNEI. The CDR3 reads CAGGTTAKNIQYF. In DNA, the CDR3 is TGTGCCGGAGGGACGACAGCCAAAAACATTCAGTACTTC.

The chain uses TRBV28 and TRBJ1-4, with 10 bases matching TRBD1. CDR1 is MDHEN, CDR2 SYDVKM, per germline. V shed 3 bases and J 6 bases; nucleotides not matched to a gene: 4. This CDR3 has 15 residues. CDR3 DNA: TGTGCCAGCAGTTTGGACAGGGGGTTCTATGAAAAACTGTTTTTT. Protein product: CASSLDRGFYEKLFF.

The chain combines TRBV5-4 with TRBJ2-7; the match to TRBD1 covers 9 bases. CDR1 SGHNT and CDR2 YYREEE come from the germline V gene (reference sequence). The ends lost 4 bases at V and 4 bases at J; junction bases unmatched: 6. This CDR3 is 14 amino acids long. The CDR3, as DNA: TGTGCCAGCAGCGCGGACAGGGGTACTTACGAGCAGTACTTC. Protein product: CASSADRGTYEQYF.

CDR3 coding DNA: TGTGCCAGCAGCTTAGTGGGACAGGCAATCAATGAGCAGTTCTTC. It yields the protein CASSLVGQAINEQFF. The chain couples TRBV7-9 to TRBJ2-1; 8 nucleotides line up with TRBD1. Unmatched junction bases numbered 5, after V lost 1 base and J lost 6 bases. This CDR3 has 15 residues. Germline CDR1 SEHNR, CDR2 FQNEAQ (reference sequence). Full variable domain (remainder filled in from reference TRBV7-9 and TRBJ2-1): DTGVSQNPRHKITKRGQNVTFRCDPISEHNRLYWYRQTLGQGPEFLTYFQNEAQLEKSRLLSDRFSAERPKGSFSTLEIQRTEQGDSAMYLCASSLVGQAINEQFFGPGTRLTVL.

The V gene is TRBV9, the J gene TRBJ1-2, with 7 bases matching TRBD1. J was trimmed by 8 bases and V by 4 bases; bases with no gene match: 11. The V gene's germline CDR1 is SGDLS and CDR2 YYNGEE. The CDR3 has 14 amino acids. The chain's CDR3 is CASSPDPGQRGYTF. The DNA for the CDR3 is TGTGCCAGCAGCCCAGACCCGGGACAGAGGGGCTACACCTTC.